This is a list of T cell receptor beta chains from one sample in a study of blood T cell repertoires in COVID-19. TCRdb's copy holds only in-frame clones and misses some; the assay was immunoSEQ multiplex PCR. The sample includes about 160,000 clones, just under 85% seen only once; the top ten take about 8%. The sequencing sample was made of peripheral blood. The receptors originated from a man aged 40-55 years who had recovered from COVID-19. Both conserved end residues are part of each CDR3. The D gene is left open where the match is weak. Expanded clones get a size class; other rows say once, few or many, or leave the size out.

TRBJ2-3 | TRBD2 | TRBV18 | once | CASSPPSLAGGTDTQYF | TGTGCCAGCTCACCACCCTCGCTAGCGGGAGGTACAGATACGCAGTATTTT
TRBJ1-4 | - | TRBV2 | - | CASRKSGTQGEKLFF | TGTGCCAGCAGGAAATCCGGGACTCAAGGGGAAAAACTGTTTTTT
TRBJ2-1 | - | TRBV7-9 | - | CASSSGGHEQFF | TGTGCCAGCAGCTCGGGGGGCCATGAGCAGTTCTTC
TRBJ2-2 | - | TRBV5-6 | few | CASSYSTAGELFF | TGTGCCAGCAGCTACAGCACGGCCGGGGAGCTGTTTTTT
TRBJ2-1 | - | TRBV24-1 | - | CATSDPHSEQFF | TGTGCCACCAGTGACCCTCACAGCGAGCAGTTCTTC
TRBJ2-1 | TRBD2 | TRBV29-1 | - | CSVTPSGSSYNEQFF | TGCAGCGTAACCCCAAGCGGGAGCTCCTACAATGAGCAGTTCTTC
TRBJ1-3 | - | TRBV7-2 | - | CASSPFLRTGNTIYF | TGTGCCAGCAGCCCCTTTTTGAGGACTGGAAACACCATATATTTT
TRBJ1-2 | - | TRBV11-3 | - | CASSFDGLYGYTF | TGTGCCAGCAGCTTCGACGGACTCTATGGCTACACCTTC
TRBJ2-7 | - | TRBV19 | - | CASSIGPTKREWDEQYF | TGTGCCAGTAGTATAGGCCCAACGAAGAGGGAGTGGGACGAGCAGTACTTC
TRBJ1-2 | - | TRBV27 | once | CASSPGLGAVANYGYTF | TGTGCCAGCAGTCCGGGGCTGGGGGCTGTGGCTAACTATGGCTACACCTTC
TRBJ2-7 | TRBD2 | TRBV7-6 | once | CASSLAETSVFEQYF | TGTGCCAGCAGCTTAGCGGAGACTAGCGTTTTCGAGCAGTACTTC
TRBJ1-6 | - | TRBV19 | - | CASRRGNSPLHF | TGTGCCAGTAGAAGGGGTAATTCACCCCTCCACTTT
TRBJ2-7 | - | TRBV9 | - | CASSVGVQGSYEQYF | TGTGCCAGCAGCGTAGGTGTGCAGGGATCCTACGAGCAGTACTTC
TRBJ1-2 | - | TRBV19 | - | CASSPRGPADGYTF | TGTGCCAGTAGTCCCAGGGGACCCGCAGATGGCTACACCTTC
TRBJ1-5 | TRBD1 | TRBV5-4 | - | CASSYRGPSNQPQHF | TGTGCCAGCAGCTACAGGGGCCCAAGCAATCAGCCCCAGCATTTT
TRBJ1-3 | - | TRBV4-2 | - | CASSHLGHSNNTIYF | TGTGCCAGCAGCCATCTTGGACACAGTAATAACACCATATATTTT
TRBJ1-6 | TRBD1 | TRBV11-3 | - | CASSARQGGDPLHF | TGTGCCAGCAGCGCCCGTCAGGGGGGTGACCCCCTCCACTTT
TRBJ1-6 | TRBD1 | TRBV5-1 | few | CASSATGVDSPLHF | TGCGCCAGCAGCGCCACAGGGGTAGATTCACCCCTCCACTTT
TRBJ1-5 | - | TRBV11-2 | - | CASSPGQIGNQPQHF | TGTGCCAGCAGCCCAGGACAGATAGGCAATCAGCCCCAGCATTTT
TRBJ1-3 | - | TRBV6-5 | - | CASSKTGGAAHTIYF | TGTGCCAGCAGTAAGACAGGAGGAGCGGCACACACCATATATTTT
TRBJ2-1 | TRBD2 | TRBV10-3 | - | CAISAGETSGSSEQFF | TGTGCCATCAGTGCGGGGGAGACTAGCGGGAGTAGTGAGCAGTTCTTC
TRBJ1-5 | - | TRBV6-5 | - | CASSVSQPQHF | TGTGCCAGCTCTGTTTCTCAGCCCCAGCATTTT
TRBJ1-2 | - | TRBV12-3/TRBV12-4 | few | CASSSGAGYTF | TGTGCCAGCAGTTCAGGGGCTGGCTACACCTTC
TRBJ2-7 | - | TRBV5-1 | - | CASSLVVAGRKSYEQYF | TGCGCCAGCAGCTTGGTGGTTGCGGGGCGGAAATCCTACGAGCAGTACTTC
TRBJ2-7 | TRBD2 | TRBV3-1/TRBV3-2 | few | CASSQAGLAGARQYF | TGTGCCAGCAGCCAAGCAGGACTAGCGGGAGCTCGGCAGTACTTC
TRBJ2-6 | - | TRBV4-3 | many | CASSQDEGAGANVLTF | TGCGCCAGCAGCCAAGATGAGGGGGCTGGGGCCAACGTCCTGACTTTC
TRBJ1-2 | - | TRBV5-4 | - | CASSLGAGESNYGYTF | TGTGCCAGCAGCTTGGGGGCAGGGGAGTCTAACTATGGCTACACCTTC
TRBJ2-3 | - | TRBV7-3 | - | CASSLVANPGTDTQYF | TGTGCCAGCAGCTTAGTAGCCAACCCCGGCACAGATACGCAGTATTTT
TRBJ2-4 | - | TRBV21-1 | - | CASSKVRSGKNIQYF | TGTGCCAGCAGCAAAGTCCGGTCAGGGAAAAACATTCAGTACTTC
TRBJ1-2 | TRBD1 | TRBV18 | - | CASSLTLPTGDEGYTF | TGTGCCAGCTCACTAACACTTCCGACAGGGGATGAAGGCTACACCTTC
TRBJ2-3 | - | TRBV4-1 | - | CASRYSLFRINTDTQYF | TGCGCCAGCAGGTACAGCCTTTTCAGGATAAACACAGATACGCAGTATTTT
TRBJ2-7 | - | TRBV4-2 | few | CASSQEVVRNRAHEQYF | TGTGCCAGCAGCCAAGAAGTGGTTAGGAACAGGGCCCACGAGCAGTACTTC
TRBJ2-1 | TRBD2 | TRBV4-2 | - | CASSPGTSGGAEQFF | TGTGCCAGCAGCCCCGGGACTAGCGGGGGGGCTGAGCAGTTCTTC
TRBJ2-3 | TRBD2 | TRBV10-3 | - | CAISATIAGGMDTQYF | TGTGCCATCAGTGCCACCATAGCGGGAGGGATGGATACGCAGTATTTT
TRBJ1-3 | - | TRBV4-2 | once | CASSRWASSGNTIYF | TGTGCCAGCAGCCGTTGGGCCTCCTCTGGAAACACCATATATTTT
TRBJ1-1 | - | TRBV7-2 | few | CASSSGRGKGNTEAFF | TGTGCCAGCAGCTCCGGACGGGGGAAGGGGAACACTGAAGCTTTCTTT
TRBJ2-3 | TRBD1 | TRBV7-7 | - | CASSYDRGTSTDTQYF | TGTGCTAGCAGCTACGACAGGGGAACTAGCACAGATACGCAGTATTTT
TRBJ1-5 | - | TRBV7-2 | - | CASSFGADSNQPQHF | TGTGCCAGCAGCTTTGGGGCAGATAGCAATCAGCCCCAGCATTTT
TRBJ1-2 | TRBD1 | TRBV29-1 | - | CSANRGDGYTF | TGCAGCGCCAACAGGGGGGATGGCTACACCTTC
TRBJ2-5 | TRBD1 | TRBV24-1 | once | CATSDLAGTGMGETQYF | TGTGCCACCAGTGATTTGGCCGGGACAGGGATGGGAGAGACCCAGTACTTC
TRBJ2-3 | - | TRBV2 | - | CASSFRGRDTQYF | TGTGCCAGCAGTTTCAGGGGTAGGGATACGCAGTATTTT
TRBJ2-3 | TRBD2 | TRBV10-1 | - | CASSESIGLAGSTDTQYF | TGCGCCAGCAGTGAGTCGATAGGACTAGCGGGTAGCACAGATACGCAGTATTTT
TRBJ2-1 | TRBD1 | TRBV19 | - | CASTRQGYYNEQFF | TGTGCCAGTACTCGACAGGGATACTACAATGAGCAGTTCTTC
TRBJ2-3 | TRBD2 | TRBV4-1 | - | CASSQEGTSGFADTQYF | TGCGCCAGCAGCCAAGAAGGGACTAGTGGGTTCGCAGATACGCAGTATTTT
TRBJ2-3 | - | TRBV7-2 | once | CASSITSDTQYF | TGTGCCAGCAGCATTACTAGCGATACGCAGTATTTT
TRBJ1-2 | TRBD1 | TRBV6-5 | many | CASRRGTAYGYTF | TGTGCCAGCAGACGCGGGACAGCCTATGGCTACACCTTC
TRBJ2-1 | TRBD1 | TRBV3-1/TRBV3-2 | - | CASSTGTAKGDEQFF | TGTGCCAGCAGCACAGGGACAGCCAAGGGGGATGAGCAGTTCTTC
TRBJ2-2 | - | TRBV21-1 | once | CASSKLAGAGELFF | TGTGCCAGCAGCAAACTAGCGGGAGCCGGGGAGCTGTTTTTT
TRBJ2-3 | TRBD2 | TRBV28 | - | CAGPYRGRGTDTQYF | TGTGCCGGCCCCTATCGCGGGAGGGGCACAGATACGCAGTATTTT
TRBJ1-1 | TRBD1 | TRBV6-6 | - | CASCLTGGAFF | TGTGCCAGCTGCCTGACAGGGGGAGCTTTCTTT
TRBJ1-1 | - | TRBV20-1 | - | CSASEGEVYTEAFF | TGCAGTGCTAGTGAGGGGGAGGTGTACACTGAAGCTTTCTTT